Following are 3 T cell receptor beta chains from one sample sequenced in a study of cytomegalovirus exposure and HLA in healthy donors. The PCR contained 60 Vbeta and 13 Jbeta primers. Generated by immunoSEQ multiplex PCR, the TCRdb table keeps only in-frame clones and is missing some. Recorded for this sample: 65,000 to 90,000 clones. Sequenced sample: PBMCs. Receptors were obtained from a female donor in good health and CMV-seropositive.

The chain couples TRBV15 to TRBJ2-6, with D possibly TRBD1 on 5 matching bases. Germline-derived CDR1 and CDR2 are LNHNV and YYDKDF (reference sequence). Trimming stripped 3 bases from V and 0 bases from J, with 9 bases between. This CDR3 is built from 16 residues. The CDR3 spells CATSRDIHSGANVLTF. Here the CDR3 DNA reads TGTGCCACCAGCAGGGACATACACTCTGGGGCCAACGTCCTGACTTTC.

The chain is built from TRBV9 and TRBJ2-3; 11 bases map to TRBD2. This CDR3 is built from 19 residues. V gave up 0 bases and J gave up 8 bases; unmatched junction bases: 17. Germline CDR1 and CDR2: SGDLS and YYNGEE. The CDR3 sequence is CASSVDPGNSGGAGRTQYF. DNA for the CDR3: TGTGCCAGCAGCGTAGATCCCGGTAATAGCGGGGGGGCGGGGCGTACGCAGTATTTT.

V gene TRBV18 combines with J gene TRBJ2-3, with 7 bases aligning to TRBD1. Germline CDR1 is KGHSH and CDR2 is LQKENI. The CDR3 contains 15 residues. V was pared by 5 bases and J by 2 bases, with 7 bases of the junction left unmatched. This chain's CDR3 is CASSETGATTDTQYF. CDR3 bases: TGTGCCAGCTCAGAAACAGGGGCGACCACAGATACGCAGTATTTT. Full variable domain (rest looked up from reference TRBV18 and TRBJ2-3): NAGVMQNPRHLVRRRGQEARLRCSPMKGHSHVYWYRQLPEEGLKFMVYLQKENIIDESGMPKERFSAEFPKEGPSILRIQQVVRGDSAAYFCASSETGATTDTQYFGPGTRLTVL.